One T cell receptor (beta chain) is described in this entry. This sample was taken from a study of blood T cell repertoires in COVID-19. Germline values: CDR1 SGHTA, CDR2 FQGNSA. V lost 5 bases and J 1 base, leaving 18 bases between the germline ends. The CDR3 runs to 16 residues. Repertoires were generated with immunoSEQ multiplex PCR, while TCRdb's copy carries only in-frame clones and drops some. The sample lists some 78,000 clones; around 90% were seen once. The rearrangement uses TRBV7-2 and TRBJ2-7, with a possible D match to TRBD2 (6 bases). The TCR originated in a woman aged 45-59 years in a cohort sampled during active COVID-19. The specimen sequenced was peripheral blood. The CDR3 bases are TGTGCCAGCAGCCAGACGTCTAGCGAGGTTTCCTACGAGCAGTACTTC. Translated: CASSQTSSEVSYEQYF.